The 21 T cell receptor beta chains below come from one sample, sequenced in a study of cytomegalovirus exposure and HLA in healthy donors (dated by TCRdb to about 2017). Libraries were constructed by the immunoSEQ multiplex PCR assay. For the multiplex PCR, a mixture combining 60 forward primers for TCR Vbeta segments and 13 reverse primers for TCR Jbeta segments was used. The table was pulled from immuneACCESS by TCRdb, which kept in-frame rearrangements only. Such tables lose some clones; where checked, under half of the loss comes from unresolved V genes, and the rest has no known cause. Counted in this sample were approximately 130,000 clones; approximately 82% of them appeared once. The ten largest account for approximately 2.8% of the sample. Sequences were obtained from PBMCs. The origin of the receptors is a boy between 2 and 10 years old in good health and CMV-seronegative.

The V gene is TRBV30, the J gene TRBJ2-7; D is perhaps TRBD1 (5 bases). The CDR3 contains 11 residues. V was cut by 0 bases and J by 6 bases, with 6 bases left in between. CDR1 is GTSNPN and CDR2 is SVGIG in the germline V gene (reference sequence). For the CDR3, the DNA is TGTGCCTGGAGTGTACAGGCCGAGCAGTACTTC. It codes for CAWSVQAEQYF.

The chain joins TRBV18 to TRBJ1-6; tentatively, D is TRBD1 (6 bases). The CDR3 runs 14 residues. Trimming shortened V by 4 bases and J by 6 bases, and 10 bases separated the two germline ends. The V gene's germline CDR1 is KGHSH and CDR2 LQKENI. The CDR3: CASSLDSVNSPLHF. CDR3 nucleotide sequence: TGTGCCAGCTCACTGGACAGTGTTAATTCACCCCTCCACTTT.

V is TRBV6-4 and J is TRBJ2-1; D may be TRBD1 (6 bases). The CDR3 is made up of 13 amino acids. Germline CDR1 MRHNA, CDR2 SNTAGT. Deletions cut 1 base from V and 12 bases from J, with 13 bases between. CDR3 in amino acids: CASSDLIDRTQFF. The CDR3 nucleotides read TGTGCCAGCAGTGACTTAATAGACAGGACGCAGTTCTTC.

The chain recombines TRBV7-3 with TRBJ2-3; possibly TRBD2 for D (6 bases). With 3 bases removed from V and 2 bases from J, the gap between germline ends came to 18 bases. Germline CDR1 is SGHTA and CDR2 is FQGTGA. This CDR3 comprises 17 residues. CDR3 nucleotides: TGTGCCAGCAGCTTGAGCGGGCGACTCTCACACACAGATACGCAGTATTTT. Translation: CASSLSGRLSHTDTQYF.

The chain couples TRBV5-1 to TRBJ1-1; a weak D match, TRBD1 (5 bases). Germline lookup yields CDR1 SGHRS and CDR2 YFSETQ. CDR3 length: 14 residues. V dropped 4 bases and J dropped 4 bases, with 14 bases sitting between them. The CDR3 is CASSPGGEGTEAFF. CDR3 nucleotides: TGCGCCAGCAGCCCCGGGGGGGAGGGCACTGAAGCTTTCTTT.

The chain joins TRBV19 to TRBJ2-7, with D possibly matching TRBD2 (6 bases). The germline V gene encodes CDR1 LNHDA and CDR2 SQIVND (reference sequence). Trimming pared 10 bases from V and 6 bases from J, leaving 19 bases between. CDR3 size: 13 residues. CDR3 sequence reads: CATTGGTRGEQYF. The CDR3 nucleotides read TGTGCCACAACTGGGGGGACCCGAGGCGAGCAGTACTTC.

The chain links TRBV5-4 to TRBJ1-1; weak D call: TRBD1 (5 bases). The CDR3 length is 13 residues. The germline V and J ends were trimmed by 4 bases and 3 bases, with 10 bases remaining between them. Germline V gene sequence: CDR1 SGHNT, CDR2 YYREEE (reference sequence). The CDR3 DNA reads TGTGCCAGCAGCCTCAGGGAACACACTGAAGCTTTCTTT. Amino acid sequence: CASSLREHTEAFF.

The V and J genes are TRBV6-4 and TRBJ2-3, with 9 bases that match TRBD2. CDR1 is MRHNA and CDR2 is SNTAGT in the germline V gene. V was clipped by 5 bases and J by 3 bases; unmatched bases: 3. The CDR3 length is 14 residues. The CDR3 nucleotides read TGTGCCAGCAGTAGAGCGGGGGGTACAGATACGCAGTATTTT. It encodes CASSRAGGTDTQYF.

The chain uses TRBV4-2 and TRBJ1-5, with TRBD1 matching 10 bases. This CDR3 spans 19 amino acids. Germline CDR1 reads LGHNA; CDR2 reads YNFKEQ. V was clipped by 1 base and J by 3 bases; unmatched bases: 12. The CDR3 coding sequence is TGTGCCAGCAGCCAAGGTGGGTTCGGGACAGGGGCCTACAATCAGCCCCAGCATTTT. This codes for CASSQGGFGTGAYNQPQHF.

The chain employs TRBV14 and TRBJ2-7; tentative D call: TRBD1 (5 bases). Germline CDR1 reads SGHDN; CDR2 reads FVKESK. Trimming pared 0 bases from V and 0 bases from J, leaving 15 bases between. The CDR3 is 17 residues long. DNA for the CDR3: TGTGCCAGCAGCCAAGAGGGAATGAGACAGAGCTCCTACGAGCAGTACTTC. Amino acid sequence: CASSQEGMRQSSYEQYF.

The chain links TRBV6-1 to TRBJ1-4; D is undetermined. V was cut by 8 bases and J by 5 bases, with 18 bases left in between. There are 15 residues in the CDR3. Germline values: CDR1 MNHNS, CDR2 SASEGT. CDR3 DNA: TGTGCCAGCGGCGGGTTGGCAGGAAGCAATGAAAAACTGTTTTTT. Amino acid sequence: CASGGLAGSNEKLFF.

This chain uses TRBV6-5 with TRBJ2-1; D possibly corresponds to TRBD1 (5 bases). The ends were cut back, 7 bases at V and 3 bases at J, with 16 bases in the middle. Germline V lookup: CDR1 MNHEY, CDR2 SVGAGI. The CDR3 spans 15 residues. The CDR3 nucleotides are TGTGCCAGCAATCCCTCAGGGTTAAGCTACAATGAGCAGTTCTTC. This gives the protein CASNPSGLSYNEQFF.

The V call is TRBV19, the J call TRBJ2-3; TRBD2 aligns across 12 bases. In germline, CDR1 is LNHDA, CDR2 SQIVND (reference sequence). Trimming cost V 5 bases and J 2 bases; bases outside gene matches: 8. This CDR3 comprises 17 residues. CDR3 region: CASSYASGGGHTDTQYF. The DNA for the CDR3 is TGTGCCAGTAGTTACGCTAGCGGGGGGGGACACACAGATACGCAGTATTTT.

In the case of this clone: The same CDR3 also results from other DNA sequences found in this sample. V and J are TRBV4-3 and TRBJ2-7, with D possibly TRBD2 on 5 matching bases. From germline, CDR1 is LGHNA and CDR2 YSLEER. This CDR3 is built from 14 residues. Trimming shortened V by 0 bases and J by 0 bases, and 6 bases separated the two germline ends. The CDR3 nucleotides read TGCGCCAGCAGCCAAGACCGGGGCTCCTACGAGCAGTACTTC. Translation gives CASSQDRGSYEQYF.

This clone has only a few counts. One end of the junction is discordant with germline, which a read error may explain. The chain employs TRBV7-9 and TRBJ2-7; 8 bases are shared with TRBD1. Per the germline V gene, CDR1 is SEHNR and CDR2 is FQNEAQ (reference sequence). The CDR3 runs 16 residues. In DNA form, the CDR3 reads TGTTCCAGCAGCTCGACGACAGGGGAACCCTCCTACGAGCAGTACTTC. It codes for CSSSSTTGEPSYEQYF.

The CDR3 is CASSLAGGHEKLFF. CDR3 DNA sequence: TGTGCCAGCAGCTTAGCAGGGGGTCATGAAAAACTGTTTTTT. The rearrangement links TRBV5-6 to TRBJ1-4, with 7 nucleotides matching TRBD1. This CDR3 spans 14 amino acids. CDR1 is SGHDT, CDR2 YYEEEE, per germline. The ends lost 2 bases at V and 6 bases at J; junction bases unmatched: 4. Variable domain in full (rest from reference TRBV5-6 and TRBJ1-4): DAGVTQSPTHLIKTRGQQVTLRCSPKSGHDTVSWYQQALGQGPQFIFQYYEEEERQRGNFPDRFSGHQFPNYSSELNVNALLLGDSALYLCASSLAGGHEKLFFGSGTQLSVL.

This chain links TRBV6-5 with TRBJ2-2, with 7 bases matching TRBD2. The CDR3 consists of 16 residues. The J segment lost 2 bases and the V segment lost 0 bases, leaving 3 bases of the junction unmatched. Germline CDR1 MNHEY, CDR2 SVGAGI. CDR3 region: CASSYSLAVNTGELFF. CDR3 sequence (DNA): TGTGCCAGCAGTTACTCGCTAGCGGTAAACACCGGGGAGCTGTTTTTT.

Points on this clone: Other DNA sequences within the sample encode an identical CDR3. J is TRBJ2-3 and V is TRBV12-5; TRBD2 agrees at 10 bases. CDR3 length: 17 amino acids. Germline CDR1 is LGHNT and CDR2 is FRNRAP. With V trimmed by 2 bases and J by 1 base, 6 bases remained unmatched. CDR3 coding DNA: TGTGCTAGTGGTTTGTTGGTGACTAGCGGGCGCACAGATACGCAGTATTTT. As protein: CASGLLVTSGRTDTQYF.

The V call is TRBV7-3, the J call TRBJ2-1; no clear D gene. Deletions cut 0 bases from V and 8 bases from J, with 17 bases between. Germline values: CDR1 SGHTA, CDR2 FQGTGA. The CDR3 consists of 16 residues. The CDR3 loop is CASSLTPATGWDEQFF. For the CDR3, the DNA is TGTGCCAGCAGCTTAACCCCGGCGACTGGGTGGGATGAGCAGTTCTTC.

The chain is built from TRBV11-2 and TRBJ2-7; D is unclear. Trimming removed 3 bases at V and 4 bases at J, with 10 bases between. The CDR3 runs to 13 residues. CDR1 and CDR2 from the germline V gene are SGHAT and FQNNGV. The CDR3 spells CASSFSGSYEQYV. For the CDR3, the DNA is TGTGCCAGCAGCTTTTCAGGAAGTTACGAGCAGTACGTC.

The chain has TRBV15 and TRBJ1-3; tentatively, D is TRBD1 (6 bases). Trimming shortened V by 3 bases and J by 0 bases, and 6 bases separated the two germline ends. Germline-derived CDR1 and CDR2 are LNHNV and YYDKDF (reference sequence). The CDR3 totals 14 residues. CDR3 amino acids: CATSSRGSGNTIYF. The CDR3 region has the DNA TGTGCCACCAGCAGCAGGGGCTCTGGAAACACCATATATTTT. The full variable domain, its missing parts supplied by reference TRBV15 and TRBJ1-3, is DAMVIQNPRYQVTQFGKPVTLSCSQTLNHNVMYWYQQKSSQAPKLLFHYYDKDFNNEADTPDNFQSRRPNTSFCFLDIRSPGLGDTAMYLCATSSRGSGNTIYFGEGSWLTVV.